This T cell receptor (beta chain) appears in the sequencing data of a study of tumor-infiltrating lymphocytes in primary liver carcinoma. Whole-study context: Tumors were staged T1-T3 N0M0 and measured about 4.2 to 10 cm across. Whole-study results and caveats: Blood's top-250-clone fraction was significantly lower than that of tumors (p = 0.039).

A word on this clonotype: The antigen is undetermined.

The authors made TCR beta cDNA from 500 to 600 ng total RNA with a constant-region primer. Each TCR beta library was derived from three nested multiplex PCR rounds that employed slightly modified ARM-PCR. TCRdb reprocessed the multiplex PCR reads with MiXCR, giving one entry per CDR3 protein. Of roughly 36,000 distinct CDR3 sequences listed, about 75% are singletons. Co-extracting RNA and DNA was done with roughly 17-33 mg of unsorted bulk tissue as input. Sequencing was done on a sample of tumor-adjacent normal liver tissue. This TCR came from a man between 40 and 49 years old with primary liver carcinoma and hepatitis B virus infection.

The CDR3 DNA follows: TGTGCCAGCAGCTTGGGACGGAGCCGCTCCGGGGACAGTGAGCAGTTCTTC. Its translation is CASSLGRSRSGDSEQFF. This sequence joins TRBV5-6 and TRBJ2-1; 7 nucleotides match TRBD1. Per the germline V gene, CDR1 is SGHDT and CDR2 is YYEEEE. This CDR3 region has 17 residues. Trimming removed 0 bases from V and 9 bases from J; junction bases left unmatched: 15. Full variable domain (missing parts from reference TRBV5-6 and TRBJ2-1): DAGVTQSPTHLIKTRGQQVTLRCSPKSGHDTVSWYQQALGQGPQFIFQYYEEEERQRGNFPDRFSGHQFPNYSSELNVNALLLGDSALYLCASSLGRSRSGDSEQFFGPGTRLTVL.